Each of the 8 T cell receptor beta chains below was sequenced from the same sample in a study of blood T cell repertoires in COVID-19. TCRdb's table, derived via immunoSEQ multiplex PCR, lists solely in-frame clones and lacks some. The sample holds under 250,000 clones, 65% to 85% seen once. Sequencing was done on a sample of peripheral blood. All receptors derive from a woman aged 25-40 years who had recovered from COVID-19.

The chain employs TRBV30 and TRBJ1-3, with 9 nucleotides matching TRBD1. The germline V gene has CDR1 GTSNPN and CDR2 SVGIG (reference sequence). The CDR3 is 18 amino acids. V trimming: 4 bases; J trimming: 4 bases; junction bases outside the gene matches: 17. For the CDR3, the DNA is TGTGCCTGGATCGGCCCGGGACAGGGCATTCTCCGGGGAAACACCATATATTTT. This encodes CAWIGPGQGILRGNTIYF.

This clone was seen only a few times. The chain has TRBV24-1 and TRBJ2-1; TRBD2 matches at 14 bases. Germline CDR1 KGHDR, CDR2 SFDVKD. The length of the CDR3 is 19 residues. Trimming removed 4 bases from V and 0 bases from J; junction bases left unmatched: 7. In DNA form, the CDR3 reads TGTGCCACCAGTGACACTACCGGGACTAGCGGGAGCTCCTACAATGAGCAGTTCTTC. Protein: CATSDTTGTSGSSYNEQFF.

The V and J genes are TRBV5-1 and TRBJ2-7; maybe TRBD2 (5 bases). V was clipped by 2 bases and J by 6 bases, with 6 bases between them. The CDR3 has 11 residues. The V gene's germline CDR1 is SGHRS and CDR2 YFSETQ. The CDR3 DNA follows: TGCGCCAGCAGCTTCGGGGTCGAGCAGTACTTC. As protein: CASSFGVEQYF.

The chain uses TRBV6-5 and TRBJ2-7; 8 bases match TRBD2. The V gene's germline CDR1 is MNHEY and CDR2 SVGAGI. The CDR3 is 15 amino acids. Trimming removed 7 bases from V and 3 bases from J; junction bases left unmatched: 11. CDR3 region: CASKVGLARDYEQYF. In nucleotides, the CDR3 is TGTGCCAGCAAAGTCGGACTAGCTAGGGACTACGAGCAGTACTTC.

V gene TRBV21-1 combines with J gene TRBJ2-5; no check of the table's D call, TRBD2, against the DNA was made. TRBV21-1 is reported as a pseudogene. This CDR3 is built from 16 residues. The CDR3 reads CASSTWGVLLEETQYF. In DNA, the CDR3 is TGTGCCAGCAGCACGTGGGGGGTTTTACTCGAAGAGACCCAGTACTTC.

The sample holds a few counts of this clone. The genes are TRBV2 and TRBJ1-5; D ambiguous. The CDR3 is 12 residues long. Germline-derived CDR1 and CDR2 are SNHLY and FYNNEI. The V end was cut by 2 bases, the J end by 4 bases, with 3 bases between. The CDR3 loop is CASSEQNQPQHF. The CDR3 DNA reads as TGTGCCAGCAGTGAACAGAATCAGCCCCAGCATTTT.

J is TRBJ1-4 and V is TRBV6-5; D is ambiguous. The V and J ends lost 8 bases and 3 bases respectively, with 10 bases between them. Germline values: CDR1 MNHEY, CDR2 SVGAGI. There are 13 residues in the CDR3. The CDR3 here is CASSRRANEKLFF. CDR3 in DNA: TGTGCCAGCTCACGCCGGGCTAATGAAAAACTGTTTTTT.

The chain joins TRBV5-6 to TRBJ2-4; TRBD1 agrees at 7 bases. This CDR3 is built from 15 residues. Unmatched junction bases numbered 4, after V lost 1 base and J lost 3 bases. Germline V gene lookup returns CDR1 SGHDT and CDR2 YYEEEE. CDR3 sequence reads: CASSLLSGGKNIQYF. CDR3 coding DNA: TGTGCCAGCAGCTTGCTCTCAGGGGGCAAAAACATTCAGTACTTC. The full variable domain, with the rest looked up from reference TRBV5-6 and TRBJ2-4, is DAGVTQSPTHLIKTRGQQVTLRCSPKSGHDTVSWYQQALGQGPQFIFQYYEEEERQRGNFPDRFSGHQFPNYSSELNVNALLLGDSALYLCASSLLSGGKNIQYFGAGTRLSVL.